Presented here are 12 T cell receptor beta chains from one specimen sequenced in a study of T cell clonality in common variable immunodeficiency. Study-wide points: Fewer deletions and N-nucleotide insertions were reportedly seen in common variable immunodeficiency TCR beta sequences.

The method was immunoSEQ multiplex PCR; TCRdb's version includes in-frame clones alone and lacks a portion of them. The sample includes some 25,000 clones, none of them occurring once. Their antigens remain unidentified. Sample: peripheral blood mononuclear cells. These receptors all come from a human donor with common variable immunodeficiency.

This clone was observed many times. Sequencing ends 3 residues short of the CDR3 end; the germline J gene provides the rest. J is TRBJ2-1 and V is TRBV29-1; 9 bases align to TRBD2. V was clipped by 7 bases and J by 0 bases; unmatched bases: 7. The CDR3 runs to 15 residues. Germline V gives CDR1 SQVTM, CDR2 ANQGSEA. Incomplete CDR3 DNA: TGCAGCGCCTGTTATAGCGGGAGCTCCTACAATGAG. It specifies CSACYSGSSYNE. The whole CDR3 reads CSACYSGSSYNEQFF.

This clone was seen at least ten times. With the read ending 3 residues before the CDR3 end, the germline J gene is used to fill in that end. The chain carries TRBV5-4 and TRBJ2-3, with D perhaps matching TRBD1 (5 bases). Deletions cut 1 base from V and 0 bases from J, with 6 bases between. This CDR3 comprises 14 residues. CDR1 is SGHNT and CDR2 is YYREEE in the germline V gene (reference sequence). The sequenced part of the CDR3 DNA is TGTGCCAGCAGCTTGAGACAGAGCACAGATACG. It codes for CASSLRQSTDT. The entire CDR3 protein is CASSLRQSTDTQYF.

This clone was seen repeatedly, ten times or more. The read falls 3 residues short of the CDR3 end, and the missing part is taken from the germline J gene. The genes are TRBV18 and TRBJ2-7, with TRBD1 matching 7 bases. V trimming: 6 bases; J trimming: 0 bases; junction bases outside the gene matches: 8. The CDR3 sequence is 15 residues long. Germline assignment: CDR1 KGHSH and CDR2 LQKENI. CDR3 sequence: CASSEGAGSSYEQYF. The sequenced part of the CDR3 DNA is TGTGCCAGCTCTGAGGGGGCGGGTTCCTCCTACGAG.

Points on this clone: The read terminates 3 residues ahead of where the CDR3 ends, so the germline J gene completes it. The chain joins TRBV20-1 to TRBJ1-2; perhaps TRBD1 as D (6 bases). The CDR3 loop spans 14 amino acids. V was cut by 6 bases and J by 2 bases, with 16 bases left in between. Germline CDR1 DFQATT, CDR2 SNEGSKA (reference sequence). Incomplete CDR3 DNA: TGCAGTGCAAACGACGGACAGAGAAACTATGGC. This translates into CSANDGQRNYG. The full CDR3 sequence reads CSANDGQRNYGYTF.

In its sample, this clone was seen many times. The missing CDR3 end, 3 residues past where the read stops, is filled in from the germline J gene. This chain uses TRBV30 with TRBJ1-4; 7 nucleotides match TRBD1. The CDR3 is made up of 14 amino acids. Germline V CDR1 and CDR2: GTSNPN, SVGIG (reference sequence). J gave up 8 bases and V 3 bases, and 9 bases lay outside the gene matches. CDR3 in amino acids: CAWRKTGSIEKLFF. The part of the CDR3 DNA that was read is TGTGCCTGGAGAAAGACAGGGAGTATAGAAAAA. Drawing the rest from reference TRBV30 and TRBJ1-4, the complete variable domain is SQTIHQWPATLVQPVGSPLSLECTVEGTSNPNLYWYRQAAGRGLQLLFYSVGIGQISSEVPQNLSASRPQDRQFILSSKKLLLSDSGFYLCAWRKTGSIEKLFFGSGTQLSVL.

The sample holds many counts of this clone. The read gets to within 3 residues of the CDR3 end, and the germline J gene fills in the rest. The V and J genes are TRBV10-3 and TRBJ1-1, with D maybe TRBD1 (5 bases). Germline V gene lookup returns CDR1 ENHRY and CDR2 SYGVKD. The germline V and J ends were trimmed by 0 bases and 1 base, with 6 bases remaining between them. The CDR3 is 14 residues long. CDR3 bases read: TGTGCCATCAGTGAGTCGGGGGGGAACACTGAA. Its translation is CAISESGGNTE. The entire CDR3 sequence reads CAISESGGNTEAFF.

This clone has ten or more counts. The read stops 3 residues short of the end of the CDR3; the missing end is completed from the germline J gene. V usage is TRBV6-1 and J usage is TRBJ1-1; TRBD1 matches 7 bases. The J segment lost 4 bases and the V segment lost 1 base, leaving 0 bases of the junction unmatched. The CDR3 is 13 residues long. The germline CDR1 and CDR2 sequences are MNHNS and SASEGT. CDR3 in amino acids: CASSEDRGTEAFF. Incomplete CDR3 DNA: TGTGCCAGCAGTGAAGACAGGGGCACTGAA.

Concerning this clone: The read ends 3 residues shy of where the CDR3 ends; the end is completed using the germline J gene. The J gene is TRBJ1-2, the V gene TRBV6-2 or TRBV6-3, with a weak D call TRBD1 (5 bases). Germline lookup yields CDR1 MNHEY and CDR2 SVGEGT. CDR3 length equals 11 residues. The part of the CDR3 DNA that was read is TGTGCCAGCAGTTTAAACAGGGGC. It specifies CASSLNRG. In full, the CDR3 is CASSLNRGYTF.

This clone occurred a few times. The sequenced fragment ends 3 residues before the CDR3 boundary, so the rest is inferred from the germline J gene. The rearrangement joins TRBV2 to TRBJ2-7; TRBD2 might be the D (6 bases). This CDR3 is built from 13 residues. V lost 8 bases and J 2 bases, leaving 13 bases between the germline ends. CDR1 and CDR2 (germline): SNHLY, FYNNEI. The CDR3 reads CASGKTRPYEQYF. The CDR3 DNA, read in part, is TGTGCCAGCGGGAAGACTAGGCCCTACGAG.

This clone was seen many times. The read terminates 3 residues ahead of where the CDR3 ends, so the germline J gene completes it. The chain joins TRBV6-2 or TRBV6-3 to TRBJ2-3; D unresolved. There are 14 residues in the CDR3. Germline V gene sequence: CDR1 MNHEY, CDR2 SVGEGT. Trimming cost V 4 bases and J 4 bases, with 12 bases left between them. The sequenced CDR3 bases are TGTGCCAGCAGTTGGGCCGTCTCAGCAGATACG. Its protein product is CASSWAVSADT. The complete CDR3 reads CASSWAVSADTQYF.

The sample holds a few counts of this clone. The read falls 3 residues short of the CDR3 end, and the missing part is taken from the germline J gene. The chain has TRBV6-2 or TRBV6-3 and TRBJ2-4, with a tentative D call TRBD1 (5 bases). The germline V gene has CDR1 MNHEY and CDR2 SVGEGT. CDR3 length equals 14 residues. The V end lost 6 bases, the J end lost 0 bases, and 9 bases lay between the germline ends. Partial CDR3 DNA: TGTGCCAGCAGCGGACACCTAGCCAAAAACATT. Its translation is CASSGHLAKNI. The full CDR3 is CASSGHLAKNIQYF.

This clone has a count of ten or more. Sequencing ends 3 residues short of the CDR3 end; the germline J gene provides the rest. This chain joins TRBV7-9 and TRBJ2-7, with 10 positions matching TRBD1. V was pared by 6 bases and J by 3 bases, with 8 bases of the junction left unmatched. Looked up from germline, CDR1 is SEHNR and CDR2 is FQNEAQ (reference sequence). The CDR3 covers 15 residues. The CDR3 loop reads CASSPGTGAVYEQYF. CDR3 bases read: TGTGCCAGCAGTCCGGGGACAGGGGCCGTCTACGAG. Full variable domain (missing parts from reference TRBV7-9 and TRBJ2-7): DTGVSQNPRHKITKRGQNVTFRCDPISEHNRLYWYRQTLGQGPEFLTYFQNEAQLEKSRLLSDRFSAERPKGSFSTLEIQRTEQGDSAMYLCASSPGTGAVYEQYFGPGTRLTVT.